These 18 T cell receptor beta chains originate from one sample sequenced in a study of Ad26.COV2.S vaccination and SARS-CoV-2 variants. The treatment: around 19 received Ad26.COV2.S at low or high dose, single or two shots; five or six received placebo; per-sample allocation not given. Collection of samples fell on day 63 after the first vaccine or placebo injection. Measured with immunoSEQ multiplex PCR; TCRdb has only the in-frame clones, and not every one. Of over 400,000 clones listed, about 90% are singletons. This specimen consisted of peripheral blood, obtained in a trial of Ad26.COV2.S vaccine versus placebo. These receptors were collected from a person between 18 and 59 years old who received the Ad26.COV2.S COVID-19 vaccine or a placebo.

The chain employs TRBV4-3 and TRBJ2-3; 9 bases match TRBD2. V dropped 3 bases and J dropped 4; count of bases not matched to a gene: 5. The germline gives CDR1 LGHNA, CDR2 YSLEER. The CDR3 contains 15 residues. The CDR3, as DNA: TGCGCCAGCAGCCAGGATAGACTAGCGGCAGATACGCAGTATTTT. It encodes CASSQDRLAADTQYF.

The rearrangement uses TRBV19 and TRBJ2-6; D uncertain. Germline CDR1 LNHDA, CDR2 SQIVND (reference sequence). V lost 0 bases and J lost 4, with 4 bases in between. The CDR3 loop spans 14 amino acids. CDR3 DNA: TGTGCCAGTAGTATAGACTGGGGGGCCAACGTCCTGACTTTC. It translates to CASSIDWGANVLTF.

This chain connects TRBV27 to TRBJ2-3; 8 nucleotides line up with TRBD1. CDR3 size: 12 residues. Germline V gene lookup returns CDR1 MNHEY and CDR2 SMNVEV (reference sequence). J gave up 12 bases and V 8 bases, and 10 bases lay outside the gene matches. The DNA of the CDR3 is TGTGCCAGCTCATCAAGGGGGACAGGCCAGTATTTT. Its protein product is CASSSRGTGQYF.

This clone was detected only once. The V and J genes are TRBV28 and TRBJ1-2; D perhaps matches TRBD1 (5 bases). The CDR3 runs 14 residues. Looked up from germline, CDR1 is MDHEN and CDR2 is SYDVKM. V was cut by 7 bases and J by 1 base, with 13 bases left in between. CDR3 region: CASTPGRINYGYTF. CDR3 bases: TGTGCCAGCACCCCGGGACGAATTAACTATGGCTACACCTTC.

In its sample, this clone was seen a few times. The chain employs TRBV19 and TRBJ2-7, with 7 bases matching TRBD2. The CDR3 contains 16 residues. V lost 1 base, J lost 8 bases, and 14 bases stayed unmatched. Germline V gene sequence: CDR1 LNHDA, CDR2 SQIVND (reference sequence). Written as DNA, the CDR3 is TGTGCCAGTAGTATAGGGGGCGCAAGCGGGGCCCGCAAGCAGTACTTC. The encoded protein is CASSIGGASGARKQYF.

The chain employs TRBV5-6 and TRBJ2-1; a weak D match, TRBD2 (5 bases). Germline loops: CDR1 SGHDT, CDR2 YYEEEE. V gave up 4 bases and J gave up 10 bases, with 15 bases separating them. There are 13 residues in the CDR3. CDR3 amino acids: CASSQGLTREQFF. The CDR3 DNA follows: TGTGCCAGCAGCCAAGGACTGACTCGGGAGCAGTTCTTC.

This sequence joins TRBV3-1 (or the pseudogene TRBV3-2) and TRBJ2-3; possibly TRBD1 for D (6 bases). Trimming cost V 3 bases and J 11 bases, with 15 bases left between them. The CDR3 totals 13 residues. Germline CDR1 LGHDT, CDR2 YNNKEL (reference sequence). The CDR3 protein is CASSQGWLGGQYF. The DNA for the CDR3 is TGTGCCAGCAGCCAGGGATGGCTAGGGGGGCAGTATTTT.

This rearrangement joins TRBV19 to TRBJ2-4, with no clear D. Germline CDR1 and CDR2: LNHDA and SQIVND (reference sequence). The V end was cut by 7 bases, the J end by 1 base, with 23 bases between. There are 18 residues in the CDR3. This CDR3 is CASTPSYQPYSAKNIQYF. CDR3 bases: TGTGCCAGTACCCCATCCTATCAGCCTTACTCGGCCAAAAACATTCAGTACTTC.

This rearrangement joins TRBV4-3 to TRBJ2-5, with TRBD1 matching 10 bases. Germline values: CDR1 LGHNA, CDR2 YSLEER. This CDR3 is 15 amino acids long. The ends lost 1 base at V and 1 base at J; junction bases unmatched: 0. The CDR3 sequence: CASSQGTGGQETQYF. The CDR3 nucleotides are TGCGCCAGCAGCCAAGGGACAGGGGGCCAAGAGACCCAGTACTTC.

The chain uses TRBV7-2 and TRBJ2-7; no reliable D call. The germline gives CDR1 SGHTA, CDR2 FQGNSA. This CDR3 comprises 13 residues. The V end was cut by 1 base, the J end by 1 base, with 5 bases between. Here the CDR3 reads CASSLGLSYEQYF. The CDR3 bases are TGTGCCAGCAGCTTAGGCTTATCCTACGAGCAGTACTTC. Drawing the rest from reference TRBV7-2 and TRBJ2-7, the complete variable domain is GAGVSQSPSNKVTEKGKDVELRCDPISGHTALYWYRQSLGQGLEFLIYFQGNSAPDKSGLPSDRFSAERTGGSVSTLTIQRTQQEDSAVYLCASSLGLSYEQYFGPGTRLTVT.

The rearrangement uses TRBV2 and TRBJ2-7; perhaps TRBD2 as D (6 bases). The CDR3 length is 13 residues. The V end was cut by 6 bases, the J end by 6 bases, with 15 bases between. Germline V lookup: CDR1 SNHLY, CDR2 FYNNEI. The CDR3 DNA sequence: TGTGCCAGCAGCGAACGACTAGGCTTCGAGCAGTACTTC. This translates into CASSERLGFEQYF.

The V call is TRBV19, the J call TRBJ2-2, with TRBD1 identical over 7 bases. The germline gives CDR1 LNHDA, CDR2 SQIVND (reference sequence). CDR3 size: 15 residues. V lost 9 bases to trimming and J lost 1 base; unmatched junction nucleotides: 8. DNA of the CDR3: TGTGCCAGCTGGGGGACAGCAAAGAACACCGGGGAGCTGTTTTTT. The encoded protein is CASWGTAKNTGELFF. The variable domain in full, completed from reference TRBV19 and TRBJ2-2, reads DGGITQSPKYLFRKEGQNVTLSCEQNLNHDAMYWYRQDPGQGLRLIYYSQIVNDFQKGDIAEGYSVSREKKESFPLTVTSAQKNPTAFYLCASWGTAKNTGELFFGEGSRLTVL.

The rearrangement joins TRBV19 to TRBJ2-1, with TRBD2 identical over 14 bases. CDR1 and CDR2 (germline): LNHDA, SQIVND (reference sequence). The CDR3 runs 16 residues. After removal of 5 bases from V and 3 bases from J, the junction contained 3 bases not matched to a gene. CDR3 residues: CASSAGLAGVYNEQFF. The CDR3 DNA sequence: TGTGCCAGTAGTGCGGGACTAGCGGGAGTCTACAATGAGCAGTTCTTC.

This sequence joins TRBV24-1 and TRBJ1-2, with D unclear. The CDR3 runs 13 residues. Germline V lookup: CDR1 KGHDR, CDR2 SFDVKD. Trimming stripped 6 bases from V and 2 bases from J, with 9 bases between. CDR3 nucleotide sequence: TGTGCCACCAGTAATGCGGGAAACTATGGCTACACCTTC. It specifies CATSNAGNYGYTF.

The chain employs TRBV7-8 and TRBJ1-1; D remains ambiguous. The CDR3 runs 14 residues. Trimming left V 0 bases short and J 4 bases short, with 9 bases between. Germline V CDR1 and CDR2: SGHVS, FQNEAQ. The CDR3 DNA reads TGTGCCAGCAGCTTAGCGCGGGGATCCACTGAAGCTTTCTTT. The encoded protein is CASSLARGSTEAFF.

Of note for this clone: Since a much larger clone is just one base distant, this may be a read error. The J gene is TRBJ2-7, the V gene TRBV27, with TRBD2 matching 13 bases. CDR1 and CDR2 (germline): MNHEY, SMNVEV (reference sequence). The CDR3 loop spans 14 amino acids. After removal of 5 bases from V and 3 bases from J, the junction contained 1 base not matched to a gene. CDR3 coding DNA: TGTGCCAGCAGTCGGACTAGCGGGAGCTACGAGCAGTACTTC. Its translation is CASSRTSGSYEQYF.

The chain combines TRBV9 with TRBJ2-5; perhaps TRBD2 as D (7 bases). Between the trimmed V and J ends, which lost 1 base and 2 bases, there was a span of 18 bases. CDR1 is SGDLS and CDR2 is YYNGEE in the germline V gene. The CDR3 has 17 amino acids. CDR3 sequence (DNA): TGTGCCAGCAGCGTATACGGTGGGAGGGGGATACAAGAGACCCAGTACTTC. Protein: CASSVYGGRGIQETQYF.

The chain couples TRBV4-3 to TRBJ2-7, with 12 bases matching TRBD2. The CDR3 spans 17 residues. The V and J ends lost 1 base and 4 bases, in that order; junction bases with no gene match: 8. CDR1 LGHNA and CDR2 YSLEER come from the germline V gene. CDR3 residues: CASSQALAGGPGYEQYF. The CDR3 nucleotides read TGCGCCAGCAGCCAAGCGCTAGCGGGAGGGCCGGGGTACGAGCAGTACTTC.